Below, 28 T cell receptor beta chains from the same sample are listed, as sequenced in a study of early T cells in non-severe SARS-CoV-2 infection. TCRdb re-called the 5' RACE reads with MiXCR, one entry per CDR3 protein. The repertoire holds nearly 110,000 distinct CDR3 sequences, approximately 12% seen once, with about 8% in the top ten. Material for sequencing was whole blood. The receptors here all came from an adult who was a healthcare worker with PCR-confirmed SARS-CoV-2 infection or an uninfected control (not recorded which).

This clonotype occurred a few times. This rearrangement joins TRBV6-5 to TRBJ2-7; D gene uncertain. V lost 0 bases, J lost 9 bases, and 12 bases lay in between. The germline CDR1 and CDR2 sequences are MNHEY and SVGAGI. The CDR3 has 13 residues. CDR3 sequence: CASSYSRLVGQYF. The CDR3 DNA sequence: TGTGCCAGCAGTTACTCGAGACTTGTCGGGCAGTACTTC.

The table lists this clonotype with many counts. The chain has TRBV6-2 or TRBV6-3 and TRBJ1-2, with D tentatively TRBD1 (5 bases). CDR1 and CDR2 (germline): MNHEY, SVGEGT. This CDR3 is 12 amino acids long. V shed 5 bases and J shed 6 bases, with 10 bases lying between them. CDR3 protein: CASSPRENGYTF. The CDR3 bases are TGTGCCAGCAGTCCCAGGGAAAATGGCTACACCTTC.

There are many counts of this clonotype. The chain has TRBV28 and TRBJ1-5; weak D call: TRBD1 (6 bases). The CDR3 contains 15 residues. Deletions cut 2 bases from V and 4 bases from J, with 12 bases between. Looked up from germline, CDR1 is MDHEN and CDR2 is SYDVKM. The CDR3 DNA sequence: TGTGCCAGCAGTTTAGTCCGGACAGCAAATCAGCCCCAGCATTTT. Residues: CASSLVRTANQPQHF.

This clonotype was seen more than once but under ten times. The rearrangement uses TRBV12-3 or TRBV12-4 and TRBJ1-5; no firm D call. V was trimmed by 4 bases and J by 0 bases, leaving 7 bases between them. The CDR3 contains 14 residues. This CDR3 reads CASSYGYSNQPQHF. Written as DNA, the CDR3 is TGTGCCAGCAGTTACGGTTATAGCAATCAGCCCCAGCATTTT.

This clonotype was counted many times. The V gene is TRBV20-1, the J gene TRBJ2-1; no reliable D call. The CDR3 contains 15 residues. The V end was cut by 0 bases, the J end by 3 bases, with 12 bases between. Germline loops: CDR1 DFQATT, CDR2 SNEGSKA (reference sequence). The DNA for the CDR3 is TGCAGTGCTAGAGATACGGTGCTAGACTACAATGAGCAGTTCTTC. Translation gives CSARDTVLDYNEQFF.

The V call is TRBV20-1, the J call TRBJ1-5; D is undetermined. V was shortened by 6 bases and J by 7 bases, with 13 bases between the two germline ends. This CDR3 comprises 12 residues. The germline gives CDR1 DFQATT, CDR2 SNEGSKA (reference sequence). Here the CDR3 DNA reads TGCAGTGCCGTAGGCGGTCAGCAGCCCCAGCATTTT. It yields the protein CSAVGGQQPQHF.

This clonotype was seen more than once but under ten times. Given a much more abundant clone one base away, this may be a read error. The rearrangement uses TRBV27 and TRBJ2-2, with D unclear. Germline CDR1 is MNHEY and CDR2 is SMNVEV (reference sequence). The CDR3 consists of 14 residues. CDR3 in amino acids: CASGRVLFTWELFF. CDR3 coding DNA: TGTGCCAGCGGACGCGTACTATTCACCTGGGAGCTGTTTTTT.

This clonotype was found many times. The chain combines TRBV30 with TRBJ1-1; 7 bases agree with TRBD1. V trimming: 6 bases; J trimming: 4 bases; junction bases outside the gene matches: 2. This CDR3 spans 11 amino acids. The germline CDR1 and CDR2 sequences are GTSNPN and SVGIG (reference sequence). The CDR3 coding sequence is TGTGCCTGCCAGGGGGGCACTGAAGCTTTCTTT. This sequence encodes CACQGGTEAFF.

This clonotype came up a few times. The chain combines TRBV7-9 with TRBJ2-5, with 15 bases fitting TRBD2. The CDR3 has 16 residues. The germline V gene encodes CDR1 SEHNR and CDR2 FQNEAQ (reference sequence). Trimming cost V 4 bases and J 6 bases; bases outside gene matches: 6. CDR3 in DNA: TGTGCCAGCAGCTCGGGACTAGCGGGAGGAACGAAGACCCAGTACTTC. Residues: CASSSGLAGGTKTQYF.

A few counts support this clonotype. The rearrangement links TRBV12-3 or TRBV12-4 to TRBJ2-7; D is undetermined. The CDR3 is made up of 15 amino acids. Trimming left V 6 bases short and J 5 bases short, with 20 bases between. This CDR3 reads CASSPGSIGTHEQYF. The CDR3 coding sequence is TGTGCCAGCAGCCCAGGCTCTATAGGTACCCACGAGCAGTACTTC.

In this sample, this clonotype turned up many times. The chain has TRBV6-6 and TRBJ1-4, with TRBD1 identical over 7 bases. This CDR3 has 14 residues. The V gene end was trimmed by 6 bases and the J gene end by 4 bases; junction bases not matched to a gene: 5. The germline CDR1 and CDR2 sequences are MNHNY and SVGAGI (reference sequence). CDR3 in amino acids: CASSRQGVNEKLFF. CDR3 nucleotides: TGTGCCAGCAGCCGACAGGGCGTTAATGAAAAACTGTTTTTT.

This clonotype came up once. V is TRBV28 and J is TRBJ2-1; 8 bases agree with TRBD2. J lost 7 bases, V lost 8 bases, and 16 bases had no gene match. Germline assignment: CDR1 MDHEN and CDR2 SYDVKM. CDR3 length: 16 residues. DNA for the CDR3: TGTGCCAGCGGGAGTAGCGGGATCCCCCGCGGGAATGAGCAGTTCTTC. It codes for CASGSSGIPRGNEQFF.

The sample holds a few counts of this clonotype. The V and J genes are TRBV5-1 and TRBJ2-3; unclear D gene. The CDR3 is 12 residues long. In germline, CDR1 is SGHRS, CDR2 YFSETQ. Trimming stripped 6 bases from V and 1 base from J, with 6 bases between. CDR3 sequence reads: CASKAGTDTQYF. In DNA form, the CDR3 reads TGCGCCAGCAAGGCGGGCACAGATACGCAGTATTTT.

This clonotype has just a few counts. The chain links TRBV20-1 to TRBJ2-3; D ambiguous. The CDR3 loop spans 12 amino acids. The germline gives CDR1 DFQATT, CDR2 SNEGSKA (reference sequence). Trimming took 3 bases from V and 4 from J, leaving 8 bases between them. The CDR3 spells CSARTFADTQYF. The CDR3 DNA reads TGCAGTGCTAGGACCTTTGCAGATACGCAGTATTTT.

The table lists this clonotype with a few counts. The V call is TRBV9, the J call TRBJ2-2; TRBD2 matches 9 bases. V trimming: 3 bases; J trimming: 6 bases; junction bases outside the gene matches: 6. The CDR3 runs 15 residues. CDR1 is SGDLS, CDR2 YYNGEE, per germline. The CDR3 DNA follows: TGTGCCAGCAGCGCTAGCGGGACTACACCCGGGGAGCTGTTTTTT. Its protein product is CASSASGTTPGELFF.

Many counts were recorded for this clonotype. The chain uses TRBV10-1 and TRBJ2-7, with 7 positions matching TRBD1. After removal of 2 bases from V and 6 bases from J, the junction contained 7 bases not matched to a gene. Germline V gene data show CDR1 as WNHNN and CDR2 as SYGVQD (reference sequence). The CDR3 sequence is 14 residues long. CDR3 DNA: TGCGCCAGCAGTGAGGGGACAGAAGCCGCCGAGCAGTACTTC. It is translated as CASSEGTEAAEQYF.

In this sample, this clonotype turned up many times. This chain links TRBV7-9 with TRBJ2-5; 8 nucleotides match TRBD2. The germline CDR1 and CDR2 sequences are SEHNR and FQNEAQ (reference sequence). This CDR3 contains 14 residues. J was trimmed by 2 bases and V by 4 bases; bases with no gene match: 3. The CDR3 region is CASSSPGGQETQYF. The DNA of the CDR3 is TGTGCCAGCAGCTCCCCGGGAGGGCAAGAGACCCAGTACTTC.

The J gene is TRBJ1-2, the V gene TRBV19, with D maybe TRBD1 (5 bases). Trimming took 7 bases from V and 6 from J, leaving 21 bases between them. Germline V gene data show CDR1 as LNHDA and CDR2 as SQIVND (reference sequence). The CDR3 sequence is 15 residues long. CDR3 sequence: CASTSPGAGNNGYTF. CDR3 coding DNA: TGTGCCAGTACTTCCCCTGGGGCCGGAAACAATGGCTACACCTTC.

The chain joins TRBV20-1 to TRBJ1-5, with D unresolved. The CDR3 covers 13 residues. Trimming stripped 1 base from V and 4 bases from J, with 8 bases between. Germline loops: CDR1 DFQATT, CDR2 SNEGSKA (reference sequence). The CDR3 reads CSARVGRNQPQHF. Written as DNA, the CDR3 is TGCAGTGCTAGAGTAGGGCGAAATCAGCCCCAGCATTTT.

J is TRBJ1-1 and V is TRBV12-3 or TRBV12-4; 7 bases are a match to TRBD1. Trimming cost V 6 bases and J 4 bases; bases outside gene matches: 2. The CDR3 runs to 12 residues. The CDR3 sequence: CASSTGATEAFF. The CDR3 DNA is TGTGCCAGCAGCACAGGGGCCACTGAAGCTTTCTTT.

This clonotype was observed a few times. The chain couples TRBV21-1 to TRBJ2-1; the tabulated D call, TRBD1, remains unverified against the DNA. TRBV21-1 is labeled a pseudogene. This CDR3 contains 14 residues. CDR3 in DNA: TGTGCCACCCCCCCGAGGACCCCTCACAATGAGCAGTTCTTC. Protein product: CATPPRTPHNEQFF.

In its sample, this clonotype was seen many times. The rearrangement joins TRBV12-3 or TRBV12-4 to TRBJ1-1; D unclear. This CDR3 region has 13 residues. Trimming stripped 6 bases from V and 5 bases from J, with 13 bases between. The DNA of the CDR3 is TGTGCCAGCAGCCTGAAACGGGGAACTGAAGCTTTCTTT. It translates to CASSLKRGTEAFF.

The chain joins TRBV7-6 to TRBJ2-1; D gene ambiguous. This CDR3 region has 14 residues. V was cut by 1 base and J by 8 bases, with 12 bases left in between. Per the germline V gene, CDR1 is SGHVS and CDR2 is FNYEAQ. The CDR3 DNA follows: TGTGCCAGCAGCTTAGTGCCTGCCTCGGATGAGCAGTTCTTC. Encoded protein: CASSLVPASDEQFF.

This clonotype has a handful of counts. V and J are TRBV12-3 or TRBV12-4 and TRBJ2-5; 7 bases align to TRBD2. This CDR3 is built from 16 residues. V lost 6 bases and J lost 5; bases outside the gene matches: 15. The CDR3 DNA sequence: TGTGCCAGCAGCCCCCAGCGGGGTTCTTCGGGGGAGACCCAGTACTTC. This gives the protein CASSPQRGSSGETQYF.

This clonotype was detected ten times or more. The chain employs TRBV20-1 and TRBJ2-7, with 12 bases matching TRBD2. V gave up 2 bases and J gave up 0 bases; unmatched junction bases: 2. This CDR3 is 15 amino acids long. Germline CDR1 is DFQATT and CDR2 is SNEGSKA (reference sequence). DNA of the CDR3: TGCAGTGCTAGAATACTAGCGGGAGGCTCCTACGAGCAGTACTTC. Its translation is CSARILAGGSYEQYF.

The table lists this clonotype with a few counts. The rearrangement uses TRBV19 and TRBJ2-5; the match to TRBD2 covers 12 bases. The CDR3 extends over 16 amino acids. Germline lookup yields CDR1 LNHDA and CDR2 SQIVND (reference sequence). The junction had 6 bases not matched to a gene; V was cut back by 3 bases and J by 4 bases. CDR3 region: CASSIRTSGDGETQYF. DNA of the CDR3: TGTGCCAGTAGTATCCGGACTAGCGGGGACGGAGAGACCCAGTACTTC.

Only a few counts were recorded for this clonotype. The CDR3 DNA reads as TGCAGTGCTAGAGGGGGCGGCGACGAGCAGTACTTC. This encodes CSARGGGDEQYF. The J gene is TRBJ2-7, the V gene TRBV20-1, with D perhaps TRBD1 (5 bases). CDR1 and CDR2 from the germline V gene are DFQATT and SNEGSKA (reference sequence). CDR3 size: 12 residues. The V and J ends lost 1 base and 5 bases respectively, with 9 bases between them.

The J gene is TRBJ2-1, the V gene TRBV6-2 or TRBV6-3, with a weak D call TRBD1 (5 bases). The CDR3 runs 16 residues. Germline assignment: CDR1 MNHEY and CDR2 SVGEGT. Trimming removed 1 base from V and 0 bases from J, with 10 bases in between. CDR3 residues: CASSYWADSSYNEQFF. DNA of the CDR3: TGTGCCAGCAGTTACTGGGCCGACAGCTCCTACAATGAGCAGTTCTTC.